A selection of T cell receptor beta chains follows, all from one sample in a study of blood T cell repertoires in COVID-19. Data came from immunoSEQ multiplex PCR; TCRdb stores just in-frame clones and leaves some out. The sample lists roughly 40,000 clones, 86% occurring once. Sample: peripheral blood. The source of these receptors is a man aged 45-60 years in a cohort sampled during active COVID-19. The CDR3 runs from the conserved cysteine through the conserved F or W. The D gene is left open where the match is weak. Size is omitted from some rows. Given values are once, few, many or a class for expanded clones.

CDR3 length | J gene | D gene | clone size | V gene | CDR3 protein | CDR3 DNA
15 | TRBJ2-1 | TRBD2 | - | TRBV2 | CASSGLAATYNEQFF | TGTGCCAGCAGCGGACTAGCGGCGACCTACAATGAGCAGTTCTTC
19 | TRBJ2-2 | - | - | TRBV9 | CASSVEGGGTYWNTGELFF | TGTGCCAGCAGCGTAGAGGGAGGGGGGACTTACTGGAACACCGGGGAGCTGTTTTTT
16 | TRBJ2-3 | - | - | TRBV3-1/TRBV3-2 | CASSQGGGPFTDTQYF | TGTGCCAGCAGCCAAGGGGGAGGACCATTCACAGATACGCAGTATTTT
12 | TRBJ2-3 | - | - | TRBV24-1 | CATSLGMDTQYF | TGTGCCACCAGTCTCGGGATGGATACGCAGTATTTT
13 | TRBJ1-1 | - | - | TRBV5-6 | CASSPRPGSEAFF | TGTGCCAGCAGCCCTCGTCCGGGATCTGAAGCTTTCTTT
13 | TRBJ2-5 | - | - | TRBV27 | CASTRQGQETQYF | TGTGCCAGCACTCGGCAGGGGCAAGAGACCCAGTACTTC
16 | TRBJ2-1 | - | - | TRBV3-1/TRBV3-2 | CASSQDQGGPYNEQFF | TGTGCCAGCAGCCAAGATCAGGGAGGTCCCTACAATGAGCAGTTCTTC
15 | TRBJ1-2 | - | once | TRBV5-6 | CASSLGRYKSYGYTF | TGTGCCAGCAGCTTGGGGAGGTATAAGAGCTATGGCTACACCTTC
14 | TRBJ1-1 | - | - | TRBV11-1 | CASSPKSGDTEAFF | TGTGCCAGCAGCCCTAAATCGGGGGACACTGAAGCTTTCTTT
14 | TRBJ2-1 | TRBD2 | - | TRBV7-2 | CASSSTNSGGEQFF | TGTGCCAGCAGCTCGACCAATAGCGGGGGCGAGCAGTTCTTC
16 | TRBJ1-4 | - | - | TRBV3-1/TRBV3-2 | CASSQTPGHLGEKLFF | TGTGCCAGCAGCCAAACCCCGGGACATCTAGGGGAAAAACTGTTTTTT
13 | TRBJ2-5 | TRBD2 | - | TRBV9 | CASSVGGSETQYF | TGTGCCAGCAGCGTAGGCGGGAGTGAGACCCAGTACTTC
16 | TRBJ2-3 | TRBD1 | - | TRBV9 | CASSDGTADAEDTQYF | TGTGCCAGCAGCGACGGGACAGCAGATGCTGAAGATACGCAGTATTTT
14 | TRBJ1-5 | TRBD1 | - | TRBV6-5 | CASSTTGAGQPQHF | TGTGCCAGCAGTACCACAGGGGCGGGTCAGCCCCAGCATTTT
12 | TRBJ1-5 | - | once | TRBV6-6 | CASREVDQPQHF | TGTGCCAGTAGAGAGGTGGATCAGCCCCAGCATTTT
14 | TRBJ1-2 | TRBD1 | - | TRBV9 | CASSGTGSNYGYTF | TGTGCCAGCAGCGGGACAGGGTCTAACTATGGCTACACCTTC
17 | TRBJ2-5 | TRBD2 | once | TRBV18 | CASSPPTSGAYEETQYF | TGTGCCAGCTCACCCCCGACTAGCGGAGCGTATGAAGAGACCCAGTACTTC
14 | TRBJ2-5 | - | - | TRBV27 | CASSLSIGERAQYF | TGTGCCAGCAGTTTATCGATCGGGGAACGGGCCCAGTACTTC
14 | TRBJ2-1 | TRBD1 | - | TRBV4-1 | CASSQIQGVNEQFF | TGCGCCAGCAGCCAAATACAGGGGGTCAATGAGCAGTTCTTC
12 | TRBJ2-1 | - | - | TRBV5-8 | CASSYGTNEQFF | TGTGCCAGCAGCTACGGGACTAATGAGCAGTTCTTC
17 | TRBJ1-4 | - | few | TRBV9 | CASSEDNGQGIGEKLFF | TGTGCCAGCAGCGAGGACAACGGCCAGGGGATAGGGGAAAAACTGTTTTTT
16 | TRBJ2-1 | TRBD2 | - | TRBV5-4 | CASSPTTGTTYNEQFF | TGTGCCAGCAGCCCCACCACCGGGACTACCTACAATGAGCAGTTCTTC
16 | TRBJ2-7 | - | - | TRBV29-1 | CSVLERFTEPPYEQYF | TGCAGCGTCTTGGAGCGTTTTACGGAGCCCCCCTACGAGCAGTACTTC
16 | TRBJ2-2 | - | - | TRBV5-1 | CASSLLREPSTGELFF | TGCGCCAGCAGCTTGTTACGGGAACCCTCCACCGGGGAGCTGTTTTTT
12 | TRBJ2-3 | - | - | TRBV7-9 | CASSTDTDTQYF | TGTGCCAGCAGCACAGACACAGATACGCAGTATTTT
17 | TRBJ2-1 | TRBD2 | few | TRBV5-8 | CASSRGLAASSYNEQFF | TGTGCCAGCAGCCGGGGACTAGCGGCTAGCTCCTACAATGAGCAGTTCTTC
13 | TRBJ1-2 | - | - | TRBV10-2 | CASSTGRGRGYTF | TGCGCCAGCAGTACCGGCAGGGGTCGTGGCTACACCTTC
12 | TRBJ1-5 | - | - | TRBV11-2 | CASSGGNQPQHF | TGTGCCAGCAGCGGGGGGAATCAGCCCCAGCATTTT
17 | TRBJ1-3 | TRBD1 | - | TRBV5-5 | CASSPSGTAYSGNTIYF | TGTGCCAGCAGCCCCTCCGGGACAGCATACTCTGGAAACACCATATATTTT
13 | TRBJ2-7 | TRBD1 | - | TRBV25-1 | CASAGQGAYEQYF | TGTGCCAGCGCCGGACAGGGGGCATACGAGCAGTACTTC
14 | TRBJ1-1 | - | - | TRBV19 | CASHVGRGFTEAFF | TGTGCCAGTCATGTAGGCAGGGGATTCACTGAAGCTTTCTTT
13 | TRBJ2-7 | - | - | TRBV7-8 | CASSRAGAYEQYF | TGTGCCAGCAGCCGCGCGGGGGCTTACGAGCAGTACTTC
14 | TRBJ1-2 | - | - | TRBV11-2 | CASSLGQRNYGYTF | TGTGCCAGCAGCCTCGGACAGCGCAACTATGGCTACACCTTC
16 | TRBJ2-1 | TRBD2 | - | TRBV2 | CASSSPGREGRDEQFF | TGTGCCAGCAGTTCTCCCGGGCGGGAGGGCCGGGATGAGCAGTTCTTC
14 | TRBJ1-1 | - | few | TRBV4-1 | CASSQGQENTEAFF | TGCGCCAGCAGCCAAGGACAGGAGAACACTGAAGCTTTCTTT
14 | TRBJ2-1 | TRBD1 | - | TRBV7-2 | CASSPGTGGREQFF | TGTGCCAGCAGCCCCGGGACAGGGGGCCGTGAGCAGTTCTTC
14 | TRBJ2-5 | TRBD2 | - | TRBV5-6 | CASSFSSGGETQYF | TGTGCCAGCAGCTTTTCTAGCGGGGGGGAGACCCAGTACTTC
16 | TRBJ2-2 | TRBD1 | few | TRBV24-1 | CATSEPGQGATGELFF | TGTGCCACCAGTGAGCCGGGACAGGGGGCAACCGGGGAGCTGTTTTTT
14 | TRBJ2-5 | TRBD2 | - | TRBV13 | CASSLGGTPETQYF | TGTGCCAGCAGCTTGGGGGGGACGCCAGAGACCCAGTACTTC
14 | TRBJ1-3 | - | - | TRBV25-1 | CASSERGLGNTIYF | TGTGCCAGCAGTGAAAGGGGACTCGGAAACACCATATATTTT
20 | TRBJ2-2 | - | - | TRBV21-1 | CASTPGKGVSGSVYTGELFF | TGTGCCAGCACCCCGGGGAAAGGGGTTAGCGGGAGTGTTTACACCGGGGAGCTGTTTTTT
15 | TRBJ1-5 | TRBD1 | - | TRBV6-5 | CASKLTGASNQPQHF | TGTGCCAGCAAACTCACAGGGGCGAGCAATCAGCCCCAGCATTTT
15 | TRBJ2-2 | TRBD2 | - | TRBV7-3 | CASSSGLAGAQELFF | TGTGCCAGCAGCTCAGGACTAGCGGGAGCCCAGGAGCTGTTTTTT
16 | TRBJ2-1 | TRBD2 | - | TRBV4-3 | CASSQLTGGIDNEQFF | TGCGCCAGCAGCCAACTAACGGGGGGAATTGACAATGAGCAGTTCTTC
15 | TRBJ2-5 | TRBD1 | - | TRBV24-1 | CATSQDREEGRDQYF | TGTGCCACCAGCCAGGACAGGGAAGAGGGAAGAGACCAGTACTTC
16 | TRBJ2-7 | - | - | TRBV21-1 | CASSTTLAGEPYEQYF | TGTGCCAGCAGCACAACCTTAGCGGGCGAACCCTACGAGCAGTACTTC
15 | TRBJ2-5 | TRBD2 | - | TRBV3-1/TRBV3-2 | CASSPWTSGRETQYF | TGTGCCAGCAGCCCGTGGACTAGCGGCAGGGAGACCCAGTACTTC
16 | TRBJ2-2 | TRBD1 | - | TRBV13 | CASSLGDRGSAGELFF | TGTGCCAGCAGCTTGGGGGACAGGGGGTCCGCCGGGGAGCTGTTTTTT
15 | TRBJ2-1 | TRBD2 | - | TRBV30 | CAWRRGTSGKYEQFF | TGTGCCTGGAGGCGGGGGACTAGCGGGAAATATGAGCAGTTCTTC
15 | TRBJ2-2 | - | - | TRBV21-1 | CARTSGRERTGELFF | TGTGCCCGAACGTCTGGGCGGGAGCGCACCGGGGAGCTGTTTTTT